The rows below give T cell receptor beta chains drawn from one sample of a study of CD8+CD57+ T cells in acquired aplastic anemia. One entry per CDR3 protein, called by TCRdb with MiXCR from the reads. The sample carries about 180,000 distinct CDR3 sequences, roughly 50% recorded once. The sequencing sample was made of sorted CD4+, CD8+, or CD8+CD57+ T cells (not recorded which) from PBMCs. All receptors derive from a human donor with aplastic anemia. Both conserved end residues are part of each CDR3. A D gene is named only where the DNA matches it firmly. Clone size is stated in some rows and not others, as once, few, many or a class when expanded.

j_gene: TRBJ2-3; abundance: many; d_gene: TRBD2; v_gene: TRBV10-3; CDR3aa: CAIRGSGGSRLDTQYF; CDR3nt: TGTGCCATCAGAGGTAGCGGGGGATCGAGGTTGGATACGCAGTATTTT
j_gene: TRBJ2-7; abundance: NA; d_gene: NA; v_gene: TRBV11-2; CDR3aa: CASSLGGGGTYEQYF; CDR3nt: TGTGCCAGCAGCCTTGGGGGAGGAGGGACCTACGAGCAGTACTTC
j_gene: TRBJ1-5; abundance: few; d_gene: NA; v_gene: TRBV2; CDR3aa: CASSLGPNSNQPQHF; CDR3nt: TGTGCCAGCAGTTTGGGACCTAATAGCAATCAGCCCCAGCATTTT
j_gene: TRBJ2-7; abundance: NA; d_gene: TRBD2; v_gene: TRBV20-1; CDR3aa: CSATGTSGTYEQYF; CDR3nt: TGCAGTGCAACCGGGACTAGCGGAACCTACGAGCAGTACTTC
j_gene: TRBJ2-5; abundance: few; d_gene: NA; v_gene: TRBV29-1; CDR3aa: CSVVLYRDQETQYF; CDR3nt: TGCAGCGTCGTATTATACAGGGACCAAGAGACCCAGTACTTC
j_gene: TRBJ1-2; abundance: NA; d_gene: NA; v_gene: TRBV28; CDR3aa: CASSLWSRNGYTF; CDR3nt: TGTGCCAGCAGTTTATGGTCCAGGAATGGCTACACCTTC
j_gene: TRBJ2-5; abundance: many; d_gene: TRBD2; v_gene: TRBV3-1; CDR3aa: CASSQASGGVEETQYF; CDR3nt: TGTGCCAGCAGCCAAGCTAGCGGGGGGGTAGAAGAGACCCAGTACTTC
j_gene: TRBJ2-7; abundance: NA; d_gene: NA; v_gene: TRBV10-3; CDR3aa: CATQTQGRYEQYF; CDR3nt: TGTGCCACCCAAACCCAGGGGAGATACGAGCAGTACTTC
j_gene: TRBJ2-3; abundance: NA; d_gene: TRBD2; v_gene: TRBV10-2; CDR3aa: CASSEMAASGGRTDTQYF; CDR3nt: TGCGCCAGCAGTGAGATGGCGGCTAGCGGGGGGCGCACAGATACGCAGTATTTT
j_gene: TRBJ2-6; abundance: NA; d_gene: NA; v_gene: TRBV10-3; CDR3aa: CAIRQDGGANVLTF; CDR3nt: TGTGCCATAAGACAGGATGGTGGGGCCAACGTCCTGACTTTC
j_gene: TRBJ1-1; abundance: few; d_gene: NA; v_gene: TRBV10-3; CDR3aa: CAISESTAGMNTEAFF; CDR3nt: TGTGCCATCAGTGAGTCGACGGCAGGTATGAACACTGAAGCTTTCTTT
j_gene: TRBJ1-6; abundance: NA; d_gene: NA; v_gene: TRBV2; CDR3aa: CASSERPRDYRESSYNSPLHF; CDR3nt: TGTGCCAGCAGTGAAAGGCCCCGGGACTACAGGGAGAGCTCCTATAATTCACCCCTCCACTTT
j_gene: TRBJ2-1; abundance: few; d_gene: NA; v_gene: TRBV2; CDR3aa: CASSDVQEYYNEQFF; CDR3nt: TGTGCCAGCAGTGATGTTCAGGAATACTACAATGAGCAGTTCTTC
j_gene: TRBJ2-5; abundance: NA; d_gene: TRBD1; v_gene: TRBV24-1; CDR3aa: CATSDRDRGVQETQYF; CDR3nt: TGTGCCACCAGTGATCGAGACAGGGGTGTCCAAGAGACCCAGTACTTC
j_gene: TRBJ2-7; abundance: NA; d_gene: TRBD1; v_gene: TRBV7-2; CDR3aa: CASSSWTGGRYEQYF; CDR3nt: TGTGCCAGCAGCTCCTGGACAGGAGGACGCTACGAGCAGTACTTC
j_gene: TRBJ1-3; abundance: many; d_gene: NA; v_gene: TRBV4-2; CDR3aa: CASSQDRAGNTIYF; CDR3nt: TGTGCCAGCAGCCAAGACAGGGCTGGAAACACCATATATTTT
j_gene: TRBJ2-7; abundance: many; d_gene: NA; v_gene: TRBV20-1; CDR3aa: CSASSGSSYEQYF; CDR3nt: TGCAGTGCTAGTAGTGGAAGCTCCTACGAGCAGTACTTC
j_gene: TRBJ1-4; abundance: many; d_gene: NA; v_gene: TRBV15; CDR3aa: CATSPAGRKEKLFF; CDR3nt: TGTGCCACCAGCCCAGCGGGGCGGAAAGAAAAACTGTTTTTT
j_gene: TRBJ2-5; abundance: few; d_gene: NA; v_gene: TRBV2; CDR3aa: CASSGVGQETQYF; CDR3nt: TGTGCCAGCAGTGGTGTCGGACAAGAGACCCAGTACTTC
j_gene: TRBJ2-3; abundance: few; d_gene: TRBD2; v_gene: TRBV29-1; CDR3aa: CSVGGRTSGSDTQYF; CDR3nt: TGCAGCGTGGGAGGACGGACTAGCGGGAGTGATACGCAGTATTTT
j_gene: TRBJ2-6; abundance: many; d_gene: NA; v_gene: TRBV5-1; CDR3aa: CASSLALSAASGANVLTF; CDR3nt: TGCGCCAGCAGCTTGGCCCTTTCGGCAGCCTCTGGGGCCAACGTCCTGACTTTC
j_gene: TRBJ1-2; abundance: few; d_gene: NA; v_gene: TRBV24-1; CDR3aa: CATSDSRRGYGYTF; CDR3nt: TGTGCCACCAGTGATAGCAGACGGGGCTATGGCTACACCTTC
j_gene: TRBJ2-3; abundance: NA; d_gene: TRBD1; v_gene: TRBV20-1; CDR3aa: CSTRQGTSTDTQYF; CDR3nt: TGCAGTACACGACAGGGGACTAGCACAGATACGCAGTATTTT